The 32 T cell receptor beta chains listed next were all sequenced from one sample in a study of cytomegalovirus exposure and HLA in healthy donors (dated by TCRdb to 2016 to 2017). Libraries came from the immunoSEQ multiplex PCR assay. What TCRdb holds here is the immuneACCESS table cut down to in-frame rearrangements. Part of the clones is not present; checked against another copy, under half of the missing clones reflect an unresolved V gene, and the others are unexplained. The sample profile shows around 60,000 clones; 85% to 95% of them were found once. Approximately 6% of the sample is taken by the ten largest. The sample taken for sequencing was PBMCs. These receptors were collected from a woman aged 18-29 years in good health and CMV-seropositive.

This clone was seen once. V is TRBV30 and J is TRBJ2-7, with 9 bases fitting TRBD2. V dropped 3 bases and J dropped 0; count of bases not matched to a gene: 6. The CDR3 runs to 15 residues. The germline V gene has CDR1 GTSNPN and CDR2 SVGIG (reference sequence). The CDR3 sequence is CAWSALAGLSYEQYF. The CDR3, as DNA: TGTGCCTGGAGCGCCCTAGCGGGACTCTCCTACGAGCAGTACTTC. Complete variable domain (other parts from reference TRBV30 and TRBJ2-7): SQTIHQWPATLVQPVGSPLSLECTVEGTSNPNLYWYRQAAGRGLQLLFYSVGIGQISSEVPQNLSASRPQDRQFILSSKKLLLSDSGFYLCAWSALAGLSYEQYFGPGTRLTVT.

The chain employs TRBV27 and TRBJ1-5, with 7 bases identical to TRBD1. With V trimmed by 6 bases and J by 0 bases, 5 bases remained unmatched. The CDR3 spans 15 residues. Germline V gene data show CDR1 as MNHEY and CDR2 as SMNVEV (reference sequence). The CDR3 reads CASSQTGHSNQPQHF. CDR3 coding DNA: TGTGCCAGCAGCCAGACAGGGCATAGCAATCAGCCCCAGCATTTT.

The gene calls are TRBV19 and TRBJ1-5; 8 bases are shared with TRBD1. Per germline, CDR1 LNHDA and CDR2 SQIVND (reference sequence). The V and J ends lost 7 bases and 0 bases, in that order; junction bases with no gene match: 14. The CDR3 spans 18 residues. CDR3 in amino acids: CASTPGQVTRSSNQPQHF. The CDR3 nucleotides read TGTGCCAGTACCCCGGGACAGGTGACTCGATCTAGCAATCAGCCCCAGCATTTT.

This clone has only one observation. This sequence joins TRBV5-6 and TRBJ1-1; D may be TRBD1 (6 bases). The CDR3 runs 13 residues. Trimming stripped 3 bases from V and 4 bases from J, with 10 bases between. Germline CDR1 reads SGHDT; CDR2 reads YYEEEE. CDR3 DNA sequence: TGTGCCAGCAGCTACGGGGGGCGCACTGAAGCTTTCTTT. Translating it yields CASSYGGRTEAFF.

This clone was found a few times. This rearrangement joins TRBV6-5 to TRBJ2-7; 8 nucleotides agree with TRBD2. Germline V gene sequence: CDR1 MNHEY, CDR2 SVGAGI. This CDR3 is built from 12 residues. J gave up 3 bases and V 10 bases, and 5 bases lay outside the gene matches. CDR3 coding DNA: TGTGCCACCGGGACTAGGAGCTACGAGCAGTACTTC. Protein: CATGTRSYEQYF.

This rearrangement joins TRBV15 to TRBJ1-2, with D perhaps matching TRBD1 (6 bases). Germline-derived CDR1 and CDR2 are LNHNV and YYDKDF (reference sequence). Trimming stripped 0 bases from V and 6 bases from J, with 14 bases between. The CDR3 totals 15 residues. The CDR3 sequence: CATSRDRGMRNGYTF. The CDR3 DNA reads TGTGCCACCAGCAGAGATAGGGGGATGAGGAATGGCTACACCTTC.

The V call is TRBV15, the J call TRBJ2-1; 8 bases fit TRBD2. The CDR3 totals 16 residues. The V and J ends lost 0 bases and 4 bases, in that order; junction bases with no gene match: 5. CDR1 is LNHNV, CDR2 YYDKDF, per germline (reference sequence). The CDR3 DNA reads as TGTGCCACCAGCAGAGATGCGGCTAGCGGGTACAATGAGCAGTTCTTC. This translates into CATSRDAASGYNEQFF.

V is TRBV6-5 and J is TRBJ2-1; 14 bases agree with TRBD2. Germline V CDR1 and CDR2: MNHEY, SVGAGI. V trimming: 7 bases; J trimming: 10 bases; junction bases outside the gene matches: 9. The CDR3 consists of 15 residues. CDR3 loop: CASIRLAGGQGEQFF. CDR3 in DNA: TGTGCCAGCATTAGACTAGCGGGGGGGCAGGGAGAGCAGTTCTTC.

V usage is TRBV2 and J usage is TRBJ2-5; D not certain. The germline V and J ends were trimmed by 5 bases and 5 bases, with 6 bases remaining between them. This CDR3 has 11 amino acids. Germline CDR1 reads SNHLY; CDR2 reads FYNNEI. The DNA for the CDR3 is TGTGCCAGCAGTACCCGGGAGACCCAGTACTTC. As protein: CASSTRETQYF. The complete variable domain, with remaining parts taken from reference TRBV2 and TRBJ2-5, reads EPEVTQTPSHQVTQMGQEVILRCVPISNHLYFYWYRQILGQKVEFLVSFYNNEISEKSEIFDDQFSVERPDGSNFTLKIRSTKLEDSAMYFCASSTRETQYFGPGTRLLVL.

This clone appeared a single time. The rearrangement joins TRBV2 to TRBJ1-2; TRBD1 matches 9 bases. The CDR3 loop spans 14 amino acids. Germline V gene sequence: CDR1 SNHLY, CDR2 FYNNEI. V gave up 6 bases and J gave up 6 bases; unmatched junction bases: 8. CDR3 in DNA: TGTGCCAGCAGGGCCGAAGGACAGGGGCATGGCTACACCTTC. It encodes CASRAEGQGHGYTF.

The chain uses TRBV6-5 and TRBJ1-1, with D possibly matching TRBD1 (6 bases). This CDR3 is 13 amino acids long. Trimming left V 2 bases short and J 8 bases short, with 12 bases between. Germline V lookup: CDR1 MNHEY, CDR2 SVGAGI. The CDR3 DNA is TGTGCCAGCAGTTACGCACCCGGGACAGAAGCTTTCTTT. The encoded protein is CASSYAPGTEAFF.

This CDR3 reads CSLKGGQGASNEQFF. CDR3 DNA sequence: TGCAGCCTAAAAGGAGGACAGGGGGCATCTAATGAGCAGTTCTTC. V gene TRBV29-1 combines with J gene TRBJ2-1, with 11 positions matching TRBD1. This CDR3 contains 15 residues. V lost 8 bases and J lost 7; bases outside the gene matches: 13. The germline V gene encodes CDR1 SQVTM and CDR2 ANQGSEA.

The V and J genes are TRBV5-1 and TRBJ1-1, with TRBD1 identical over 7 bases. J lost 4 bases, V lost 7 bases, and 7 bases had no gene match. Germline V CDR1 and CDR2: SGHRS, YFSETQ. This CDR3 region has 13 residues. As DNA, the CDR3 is TGCGCCAGCGGAGGGGGCAGGGGCACTGAAGCTTTCTTT. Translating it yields CASGGGRGTEAFF.

For the CDR3, the DNA is TGTGCCAGCAGTGAAGAGAAAGGGGGTGTAGAGAAAGCTTTCTTT. This sequence encodes CASSEEKGGVEKAFF. V and J are TRBV2 and TRBJ1-1, with D maybe TRBD1 (6 bases). The V end was cut by 1 base, the J end by 9 bases, with 18 bases between. Germline lookup yields CDR1 SNHLY and CDR2 FYNNEI. The CDR3 is 15 residues long.

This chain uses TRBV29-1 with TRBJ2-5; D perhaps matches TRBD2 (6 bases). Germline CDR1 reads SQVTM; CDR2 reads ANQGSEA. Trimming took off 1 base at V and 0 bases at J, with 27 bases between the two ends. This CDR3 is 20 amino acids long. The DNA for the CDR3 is TGCAGCGTTGAAGTTTGGCGCGGGGCAGAGGATGGGCTTAACCAAGAGACCCAGTACTTC. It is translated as CSVEVWRGAEDGLNQETQYF. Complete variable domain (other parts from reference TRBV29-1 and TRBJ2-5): SAVISQKPSRDICQRGTSLTIQCQVDSQVTMMFWYRQQPGQSLTLIATANQGSEATYESGFVIDKFPISRPNLTFSTLTVSNMSPEDSSIYLCSVEVWRGAEDGLNQETQYFGPGTRLLVL.

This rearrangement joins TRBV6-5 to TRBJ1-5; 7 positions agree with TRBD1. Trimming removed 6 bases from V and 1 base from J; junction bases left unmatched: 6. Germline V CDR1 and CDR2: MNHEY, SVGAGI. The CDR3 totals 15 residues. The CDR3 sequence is CASSPRQGSNQPQHF. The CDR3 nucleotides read TGTGCCAGCAGCCCCAGACAGGGAAGCAATCAGCCCCAGCATTTT.

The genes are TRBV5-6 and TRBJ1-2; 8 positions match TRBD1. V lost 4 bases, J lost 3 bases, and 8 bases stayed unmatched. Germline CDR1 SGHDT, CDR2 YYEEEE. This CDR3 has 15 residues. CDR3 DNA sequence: TGTGCCAGCAGCCAGACAGGGGTGTTTCACTATGGCTACACCTTC. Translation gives CASSQTGVFHYGYTF.

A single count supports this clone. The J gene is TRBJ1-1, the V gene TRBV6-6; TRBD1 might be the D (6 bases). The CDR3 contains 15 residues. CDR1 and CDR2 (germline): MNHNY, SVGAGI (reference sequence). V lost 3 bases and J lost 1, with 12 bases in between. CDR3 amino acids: CASSYSGQQNTEAFF. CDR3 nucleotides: TGTGCCAGCAGTTATTCCGGACAGCAGAACACTGAAGCTTTCTTT.

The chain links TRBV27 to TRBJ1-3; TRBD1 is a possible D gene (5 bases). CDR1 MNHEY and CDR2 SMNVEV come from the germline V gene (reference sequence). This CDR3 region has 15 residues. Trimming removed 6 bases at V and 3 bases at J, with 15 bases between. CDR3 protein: CASSTTPGLGNTIYF. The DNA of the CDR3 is TGTGCCAGCAGCACCACTCCGGGACTTGGAAACACCATATATTTT.

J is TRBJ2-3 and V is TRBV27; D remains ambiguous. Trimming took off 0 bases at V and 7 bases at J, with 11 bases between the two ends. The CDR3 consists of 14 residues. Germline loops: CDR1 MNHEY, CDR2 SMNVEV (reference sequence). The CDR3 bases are TGTGCCAGCAGTTTATCTAGCAACGGGTATACGCAGTATTTT. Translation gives CASSLSSNGYTQYF.

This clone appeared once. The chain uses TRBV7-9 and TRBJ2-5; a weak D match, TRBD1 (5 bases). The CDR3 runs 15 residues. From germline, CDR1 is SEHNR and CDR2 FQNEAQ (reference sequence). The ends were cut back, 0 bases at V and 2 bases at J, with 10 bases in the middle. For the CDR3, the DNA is TGTGCCAGCAGCTTAGCCCAGGGTGAGCAAGAGACCCAGTACTTC. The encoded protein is CASSLAQGEQETQYF. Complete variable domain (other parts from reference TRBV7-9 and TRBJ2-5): DTGVSQNPRHKITKRGQNVTFRCDPISEHNRLYWYRQTLGQGPEFLTYFQNEAQLEKSRLLSDRFSAERPKGSFSTLEIQRTEQGDSAMYLCASSLAQGEQETQYFGPGTRLLVL.

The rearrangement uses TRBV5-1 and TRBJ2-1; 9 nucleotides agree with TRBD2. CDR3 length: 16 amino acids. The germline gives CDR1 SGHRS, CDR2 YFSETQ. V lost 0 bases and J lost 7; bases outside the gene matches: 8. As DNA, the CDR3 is TGCGCCAGCAGCTTGGTGGGTCGCGGGGGGGCAAATGAGCAGTTCTTC. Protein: CASSLVGRGGANEQFF.

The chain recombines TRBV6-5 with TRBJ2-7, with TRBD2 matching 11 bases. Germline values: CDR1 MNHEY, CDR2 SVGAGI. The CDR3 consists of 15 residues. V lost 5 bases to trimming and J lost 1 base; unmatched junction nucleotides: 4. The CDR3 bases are TGTGCCAGCAGTCCCTTAGCGGGAGGGTCCTACGAGCAGTACTTC. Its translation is CASSPLAGGSYEQYF.

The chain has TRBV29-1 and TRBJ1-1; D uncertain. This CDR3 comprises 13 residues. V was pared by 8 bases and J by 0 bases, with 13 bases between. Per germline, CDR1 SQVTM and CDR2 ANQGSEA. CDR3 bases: TGCAGCACTAGGACGGTGGTGAACACTGAAGCTTTCTTT. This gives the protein CSTRTVVNTEAFF.

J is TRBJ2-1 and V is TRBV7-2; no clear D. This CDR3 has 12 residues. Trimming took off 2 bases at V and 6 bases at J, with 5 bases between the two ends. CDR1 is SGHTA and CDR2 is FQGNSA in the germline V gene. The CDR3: CASSLLPNEQFF. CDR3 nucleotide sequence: TGTGCCAGCAGCTTACTTCCCAATGAGCAGTTCTTC.

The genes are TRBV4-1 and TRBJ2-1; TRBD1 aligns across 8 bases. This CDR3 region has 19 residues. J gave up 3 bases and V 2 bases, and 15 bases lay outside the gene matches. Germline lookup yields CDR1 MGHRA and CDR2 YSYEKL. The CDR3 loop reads CASSQSLGGTGRFYNEQFF. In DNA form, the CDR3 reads TGCGCCAGCAGCCAATCGTTGGGTGGGACAGGTCGCTTCTACAATGAGCAGTTCTTC.

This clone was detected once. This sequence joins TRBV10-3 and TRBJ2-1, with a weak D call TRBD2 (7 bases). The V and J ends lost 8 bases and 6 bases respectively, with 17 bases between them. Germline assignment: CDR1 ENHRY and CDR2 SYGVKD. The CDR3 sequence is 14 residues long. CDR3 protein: CAIGGAGYRNEQFF. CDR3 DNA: TGTGCCATCGGGGGGGCAGGATACCGCAATGAGCAGTTCTTC.

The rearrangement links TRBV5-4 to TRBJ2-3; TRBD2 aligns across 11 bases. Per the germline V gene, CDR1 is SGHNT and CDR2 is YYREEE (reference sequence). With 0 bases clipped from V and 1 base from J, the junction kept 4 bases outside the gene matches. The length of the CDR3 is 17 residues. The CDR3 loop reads CASSLGLAGPGTDTQYF. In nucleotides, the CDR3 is TGTGCCAGCAGCTTGGGACTAGCGGGACCAGGCACAGATACGCAGTATTTT.

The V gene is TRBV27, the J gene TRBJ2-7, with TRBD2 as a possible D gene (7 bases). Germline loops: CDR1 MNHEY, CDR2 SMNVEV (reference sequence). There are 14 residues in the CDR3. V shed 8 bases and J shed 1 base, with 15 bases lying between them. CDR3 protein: CASWYREGSYEQYF. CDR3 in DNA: TGTGCCAGCTGGTACAGGGAGGGTTCCTACGAGCAGTACTTC.

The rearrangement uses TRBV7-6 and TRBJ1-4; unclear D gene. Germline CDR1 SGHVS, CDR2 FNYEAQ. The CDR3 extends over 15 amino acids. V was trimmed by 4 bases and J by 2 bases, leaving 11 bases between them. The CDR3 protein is CASSSPGGTNEKLFF. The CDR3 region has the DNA TGTGCCAGCAGCTCCCCGGGCGGGACTAATGAAAAACTGTTTTTT.

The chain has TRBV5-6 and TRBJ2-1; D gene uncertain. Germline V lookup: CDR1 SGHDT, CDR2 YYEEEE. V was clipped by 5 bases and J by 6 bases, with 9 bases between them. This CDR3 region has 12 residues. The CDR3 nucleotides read TGTGCCAGCAGTTGGCTTGGCAATGAGCAGTTCTTC. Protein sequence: CASSWLGNEQFF.

The CDR3: CASSIGVGLSSGNTIYF. In nucleotides, the CDR3 is TGTGCCAGTAGTATTGGAGTTGGCCTTAGCTCTGGAAACACCATATATTTT. The chain recombines TRBV19 with TRBJ1-3; D gene ambiguous. CDR3 size: 17 residues. CDR1 and CDR2 from the germline V gene are LNHDA and SQIVND (reference sequence). Trimming removed 3 bases from V and 0 bases from J, with 15 bases in between.